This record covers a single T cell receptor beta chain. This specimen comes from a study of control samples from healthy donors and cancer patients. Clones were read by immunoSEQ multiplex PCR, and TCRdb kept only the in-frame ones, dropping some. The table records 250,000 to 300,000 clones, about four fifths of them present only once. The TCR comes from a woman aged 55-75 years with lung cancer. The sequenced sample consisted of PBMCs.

Here the CDR3 DNA reads TGTGCCAGTAGTATATCTTCGACAGTAATCGAGCAGTACTTC. Amino acids: CASSISSTVIEQYF. The chain couples TRBV19 to TRBJ2-7, with TRBD1 as a possible D gene (5 bases). Deletions cut 2 bases from V and 6 bases from J, with 14 bases between. Germline V lookup: CDR1 LNHDA, CDR2 SQIVND (reference sequence). CDR3 length equals 14 residues.